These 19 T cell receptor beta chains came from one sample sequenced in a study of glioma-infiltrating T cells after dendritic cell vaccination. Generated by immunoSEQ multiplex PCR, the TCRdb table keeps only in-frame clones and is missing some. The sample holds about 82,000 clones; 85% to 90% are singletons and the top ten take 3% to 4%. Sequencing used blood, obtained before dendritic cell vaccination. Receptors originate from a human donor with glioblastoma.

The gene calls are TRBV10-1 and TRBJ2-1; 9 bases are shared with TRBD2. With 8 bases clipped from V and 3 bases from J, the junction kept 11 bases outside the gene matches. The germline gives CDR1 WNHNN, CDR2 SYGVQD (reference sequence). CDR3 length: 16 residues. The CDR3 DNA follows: TGCGCCAGCTGTGTCCCGTGGCGGGGGGGCTACAATGAGCAGTTCTTC. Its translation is CASCVPWRGGYNEQFF.

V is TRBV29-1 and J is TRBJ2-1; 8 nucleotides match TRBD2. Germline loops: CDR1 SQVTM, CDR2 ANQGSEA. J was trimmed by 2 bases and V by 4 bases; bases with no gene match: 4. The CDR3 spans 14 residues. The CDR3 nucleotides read TGCAGCGTTGGAGCGGGAGTGACCTACAATGAGCAGTTCTTC. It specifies CSVGAGVTYNEQFF.

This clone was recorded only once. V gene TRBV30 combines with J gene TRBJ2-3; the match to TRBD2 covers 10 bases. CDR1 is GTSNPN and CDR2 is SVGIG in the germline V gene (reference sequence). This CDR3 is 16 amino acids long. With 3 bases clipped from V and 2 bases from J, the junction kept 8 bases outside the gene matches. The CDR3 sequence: CAWRRGLALVTDTQYF. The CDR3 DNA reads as TGTGCCTGGAGGCGGGGACTAGCGTTAGTCACAGATACGCAGTATTTT.

As DNA, the CDR3 is TGCGCCAGCAGCTTGGCCAGGGAAGATACGCAGTATTTT. This gives the protein CASSLAREDTQYF. This chain joins TRBV5-1 and TRBJ2-3, with a possible D match to TRBD1 (5 bases). The CDR3 contains 13 residues. CDR1 is SGHRS and CDR2 is YFSETQ in the germline V gene. V shed 0 bases and J shed 5 bases, with 7 bases lying between them.

The CDR3 nucleotides are TGTGCCATCAGTGATTCTAGCGGGAGGCCTGCACGCTTTAATGAGCAGTTCTTC. Amino acids: CAISDSSGRPARFNEQFF. The rearrangement links TRBV10-3 to TRBJ2-1, with 11 bases matching TRBD2. V was clipped by 3 bases and J by 7 bases; unmatched bases: 14. Germline CDR1 reads ENHRY; CDR2 reads SYGVKD. The CDR3 is 18 amino acids.

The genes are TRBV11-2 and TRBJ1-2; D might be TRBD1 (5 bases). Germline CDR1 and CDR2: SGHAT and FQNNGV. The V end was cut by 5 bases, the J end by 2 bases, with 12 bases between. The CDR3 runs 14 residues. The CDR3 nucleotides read TGTGCCAGCAGCCCCTCGGGGGGGAACTATGGCTACACCTTC. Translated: CASSPSGGNYGYTF.

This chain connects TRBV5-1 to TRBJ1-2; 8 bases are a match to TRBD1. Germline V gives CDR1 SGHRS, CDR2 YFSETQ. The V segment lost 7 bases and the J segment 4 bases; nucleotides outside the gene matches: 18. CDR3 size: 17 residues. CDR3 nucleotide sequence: TGCGCCAGCTCGATGGGATCCGGACAGGGAGGGGGCTATGGCTACACCTTC. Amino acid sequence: CASSMGSGQGGGYGYTF.

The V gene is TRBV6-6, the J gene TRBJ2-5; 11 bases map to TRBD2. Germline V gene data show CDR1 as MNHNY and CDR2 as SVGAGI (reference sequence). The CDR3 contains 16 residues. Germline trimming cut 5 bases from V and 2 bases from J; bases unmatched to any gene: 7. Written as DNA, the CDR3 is TGTGCCAGCAGTATTAGCGGGAGGGCCCCTCAAGAGACCCAGTACTTC. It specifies CASSISGRAPQETQYF.

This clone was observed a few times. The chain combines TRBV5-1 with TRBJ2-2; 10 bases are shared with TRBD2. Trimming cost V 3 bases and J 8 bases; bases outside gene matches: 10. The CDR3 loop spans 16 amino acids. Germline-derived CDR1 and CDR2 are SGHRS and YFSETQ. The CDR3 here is CASSSISGRIPGELFF. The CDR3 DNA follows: TGCGCCAGCAGCTCAATTAGCGGGAGGATCCCGGGGGAGCTGTTTTTT.

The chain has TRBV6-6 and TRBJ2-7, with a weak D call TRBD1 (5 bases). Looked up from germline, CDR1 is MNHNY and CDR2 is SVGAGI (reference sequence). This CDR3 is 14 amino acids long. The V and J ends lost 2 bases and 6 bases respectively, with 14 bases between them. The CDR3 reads CASSYMQGSGEQYF. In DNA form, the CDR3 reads TGTGCCAGCAGTTACATGCAGGGCTCGGGCGAGCAGTACTTC.

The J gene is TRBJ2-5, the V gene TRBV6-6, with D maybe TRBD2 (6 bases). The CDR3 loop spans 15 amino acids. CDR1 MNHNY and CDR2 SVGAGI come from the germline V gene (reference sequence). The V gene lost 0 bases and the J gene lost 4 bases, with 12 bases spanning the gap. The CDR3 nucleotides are TGTGCCAGCAGTTACTCGACGTTGGGGGGAGAGACCCAGTACTTC. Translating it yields CASSYSTLGGETQYF.

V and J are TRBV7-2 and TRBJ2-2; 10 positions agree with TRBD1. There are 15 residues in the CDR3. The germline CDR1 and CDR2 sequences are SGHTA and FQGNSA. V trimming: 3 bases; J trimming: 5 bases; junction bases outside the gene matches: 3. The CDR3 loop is CASSLDRGWTGELFF. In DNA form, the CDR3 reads TGTGCCAGCAGCTTGGACAGGGGGTGGACCGGGGAGCTGTTTTTT.

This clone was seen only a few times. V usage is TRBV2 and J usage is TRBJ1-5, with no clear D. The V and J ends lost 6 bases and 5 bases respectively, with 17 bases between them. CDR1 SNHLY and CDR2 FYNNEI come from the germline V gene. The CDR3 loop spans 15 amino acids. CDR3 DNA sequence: TGTGCCAGCAGAGCCATCACGGGGAGGCATCAGCCCCAGCATTTT. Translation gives CASRAITGRHQPQHF.

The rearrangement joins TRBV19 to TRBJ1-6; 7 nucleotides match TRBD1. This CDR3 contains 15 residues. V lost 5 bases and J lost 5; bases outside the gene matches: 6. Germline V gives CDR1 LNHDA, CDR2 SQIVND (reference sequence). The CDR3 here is CASSGWDSHNSPLHF. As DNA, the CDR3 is TGTGCCAGTAGTGGATGGGACAGCCATAATTCACCCCTCCACTTT.

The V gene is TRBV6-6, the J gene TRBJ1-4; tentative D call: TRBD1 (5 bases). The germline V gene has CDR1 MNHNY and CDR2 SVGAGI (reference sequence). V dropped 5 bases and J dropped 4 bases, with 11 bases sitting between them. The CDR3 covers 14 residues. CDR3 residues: CASSLGTLNEKLFF. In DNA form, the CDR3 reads TGTGCCAGCAGTCTCGGGACTCTTAATGAAAAACTGTTTTTT.

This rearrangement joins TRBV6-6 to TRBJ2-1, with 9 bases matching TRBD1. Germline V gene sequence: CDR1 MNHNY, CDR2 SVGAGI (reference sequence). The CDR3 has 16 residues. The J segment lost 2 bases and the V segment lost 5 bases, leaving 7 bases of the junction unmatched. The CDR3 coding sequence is TGTGCCAGCAGTCACTTCGGGACAGGGACCTACAATGAGCAGTTCTTC. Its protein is CASSHFGTGTYNEQFF.

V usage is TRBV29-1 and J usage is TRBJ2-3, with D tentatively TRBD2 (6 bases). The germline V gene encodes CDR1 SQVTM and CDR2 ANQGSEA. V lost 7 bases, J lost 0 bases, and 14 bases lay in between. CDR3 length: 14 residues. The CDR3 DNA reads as TGCAGCGCTGACGGGGGAGCCAGCACAGATACGCAGTATTTT. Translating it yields CSADGGASTDTQYF.

The CDR3 reads CASSDLQGETQYF. For the CDR3, the DNA is TGTGCCAGCAGTGATCTTCAGGGAGAGACCCAGTACTTC. The gene calls are TRBV2 and TRBJ2-5; a possible D gene is TRBD1 (5 bases). The V and J ends lost 3 bases and 4 bases respectively, with 9 bases between them. This CDR3 region has 13 residues. Germline loops: CDR1 SNHLY, CDR2 FYNNEI.

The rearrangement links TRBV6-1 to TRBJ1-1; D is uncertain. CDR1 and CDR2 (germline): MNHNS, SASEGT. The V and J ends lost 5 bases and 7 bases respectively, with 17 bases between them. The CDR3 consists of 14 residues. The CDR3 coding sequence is TGTGCCAGCAGTAACAGTGTCGAGTACGGTGAAGCTTTCTTT. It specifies CASSNSVEYGEAFF.